This T cell receptor beta chain was profiled in a study of shared clonotypes between healthy human individuals. Findings and caveats of the study: Sampling covered blood only; tissue repertoires likely differ.

In replicate PCRs of sorted subsets, approximately 210 ng DNA, some 28,000 T cell genomes, was used. TCRdb's table, derived via immunoSEQ multiplex PCR, lists solely in-frame clones and lacks some. This table has hundreds of thousands of clones, 90% to 96% appearing once. All donors were healthy HIV-negative adults lacking recent acute infections or vaccinations. The authors divided CD4+ cells into CD45RA+ naive and CD45RA-negative memory subsets. Details on this clone: As yet, its antigen is unknown.

The sequencing input was naive CD4+ T cells sorted from blood. The subset was: CD45RA+ positively selected. The clonotype originates from a woman aged 25 to 39 in good health.

CDR3: CASSSPGLATEAFF. The CDR3 nucleotides are TGTGCCAGCAGCTCCCCGGGGTTGGCCACTGAAGCTTTCTTT. The chain couples TRBV28 to TRBJ1-1, with no clear D. V lost 6 bases, J lost 4 bases, and 15 bases lay in between. Germline lookup yields CDR1 MDHEN and CDR2 SYDVKM. This CDR3 has 14 residues.